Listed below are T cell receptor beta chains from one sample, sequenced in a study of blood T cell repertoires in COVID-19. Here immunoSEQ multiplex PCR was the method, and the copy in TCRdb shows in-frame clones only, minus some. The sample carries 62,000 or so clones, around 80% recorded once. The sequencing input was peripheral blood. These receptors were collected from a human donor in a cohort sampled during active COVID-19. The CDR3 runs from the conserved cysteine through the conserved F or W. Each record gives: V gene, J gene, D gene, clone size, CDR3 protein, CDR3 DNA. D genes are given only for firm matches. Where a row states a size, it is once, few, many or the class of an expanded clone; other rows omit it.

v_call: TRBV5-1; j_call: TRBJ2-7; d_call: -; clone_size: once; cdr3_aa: CASSSSTGRIYEQYF; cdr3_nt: TGCGCCAGCAGCTCGTCGACAGGCCGGATCTACGAGCAGTACTTC
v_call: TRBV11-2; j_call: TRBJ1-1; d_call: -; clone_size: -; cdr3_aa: CASSWGGGNTEAFF; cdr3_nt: TGTGCCAGCAGCTGGGGTGGAGGGAACACTGAAGCTTTCTTT
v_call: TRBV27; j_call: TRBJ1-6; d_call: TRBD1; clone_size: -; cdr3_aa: CASTPRGLDNSPLHF; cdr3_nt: TGTGCCAGCACCCCTAGGGGGCTCGATAATTCACCCCTCCACTTT
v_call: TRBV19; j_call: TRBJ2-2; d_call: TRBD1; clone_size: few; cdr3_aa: CASSIVGDRGTGELFF; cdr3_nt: TGTGCCAGTAGTATAGTAGGGGACAGGGGGACCGGGGAGCTGTTTTTT
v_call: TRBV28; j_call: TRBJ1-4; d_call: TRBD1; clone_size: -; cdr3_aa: CASSLTGGLFF; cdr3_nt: TGTGCCAGCAGCCTGACAGGGGGACTGTTTTTT
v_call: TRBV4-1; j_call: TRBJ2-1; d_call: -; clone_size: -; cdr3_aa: CASSQAGGRSYNEQFF; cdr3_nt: TGCGCCAGCAGCCAAGCGGGGGGCAGATCCTACAATGAGCAGTTCTTC
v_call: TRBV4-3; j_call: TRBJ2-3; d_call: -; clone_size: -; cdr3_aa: CASSQDGGGLTDTQYF; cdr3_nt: TGCGCCAGCAGCCAAGATGGGGGGGGCCTTACAGATACGCAGTATTTT
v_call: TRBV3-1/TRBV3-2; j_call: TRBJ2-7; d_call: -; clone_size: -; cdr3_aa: CASSQALGQMTYEQYF; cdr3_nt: TGTGCCAGCAGCCAAGCCCTCGGACAGATGACCTACGAGCAGTACTTC
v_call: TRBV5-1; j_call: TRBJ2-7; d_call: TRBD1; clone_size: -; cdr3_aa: CASSSGQALTYEQYF; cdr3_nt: TGCGCCAGCAGCTCAGGACAGGCCCTTACCTACGAGCAGTACTTC
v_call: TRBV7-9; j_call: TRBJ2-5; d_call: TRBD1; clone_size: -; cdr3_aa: CASSETGGGRQETQYF; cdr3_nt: TGTGCCAGCAGCGAGACAGGGGGCGGACGACAAGAGACCCAGTACTTC
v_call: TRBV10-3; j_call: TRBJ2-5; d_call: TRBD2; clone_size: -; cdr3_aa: CAISALAGAQETQYF; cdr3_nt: TGTGCCATCAGTGCCCTAGCGGGTGCACAAGAGACCCAGTACTTC
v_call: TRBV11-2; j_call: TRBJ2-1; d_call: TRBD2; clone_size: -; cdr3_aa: CASTAAGGRNEQFF; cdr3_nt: TGTGCCAGCACCGCAGCGGGGGGCCGCAATGAGCAGTTCTTC
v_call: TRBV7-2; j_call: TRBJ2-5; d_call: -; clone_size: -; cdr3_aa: CASSLAGGPETQYF; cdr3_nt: TGTGCCAGCAGCTTAGCGGGGGGGCCAGAGACCCAGTACTTC
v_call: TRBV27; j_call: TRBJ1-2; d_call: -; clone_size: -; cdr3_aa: CASSSQGRYGYTF; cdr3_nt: TGTGCCAGCAGTTCCCAGGGCCGGTATGGCTACACCTTC
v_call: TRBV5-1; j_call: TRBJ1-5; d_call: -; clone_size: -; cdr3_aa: CASSLAGGSNQPQHF; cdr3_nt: TGCGCCAGCAGCTTGGCCGGCGGGAGCAATCAGCCCCAGCATTTT
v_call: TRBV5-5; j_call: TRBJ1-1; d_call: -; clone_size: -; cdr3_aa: CASSLGPGLHGTEAFF; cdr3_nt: TGTGCCAGCAGCTTGGGTCCAGGGCTTCACGGCACTGAAGCTTTCTTT
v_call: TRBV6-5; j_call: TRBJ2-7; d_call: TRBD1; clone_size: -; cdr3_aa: CASSRTGLPYEQYF; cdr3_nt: TGTGCCAGCAGTCGGACAGGGCTCCCCTACGAGCAGTACTTC
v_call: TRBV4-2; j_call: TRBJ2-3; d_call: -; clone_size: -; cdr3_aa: CASSQEVAVDTQYF; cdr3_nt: TGTGCCAGCAGCCAAGAGGTAGCGGTAGATACGCAGTATTTT
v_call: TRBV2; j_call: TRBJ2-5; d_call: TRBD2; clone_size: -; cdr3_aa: CASSVGAGGPRQTQYF; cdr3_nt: TGTGCCAGCAGTGTAGGGGCGGGGGGGCCGCGTCAGACCCAGTACTTC
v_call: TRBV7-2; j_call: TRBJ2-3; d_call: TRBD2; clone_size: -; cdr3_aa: CASTRGGAVDTQYF; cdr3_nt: TGTGCCAGCACGCGCGGGGGGGCCGTAGATACGCAGTATTTT
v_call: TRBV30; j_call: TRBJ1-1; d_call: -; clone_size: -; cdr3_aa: CAWKRGGRANTEAFF; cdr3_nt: TGTGCCTGGAAACGTGGGGGCAGGGCCAACACTGAAGCTTTCTTT
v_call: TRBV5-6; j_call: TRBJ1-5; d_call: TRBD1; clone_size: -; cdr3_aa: CASSLQGGDQPQHF; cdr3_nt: TGTGCCAGCAGCTTGCAGGGGGGTGACCAGCCCCAGCATTTT
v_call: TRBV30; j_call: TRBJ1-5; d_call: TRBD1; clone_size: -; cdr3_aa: CAWKDRLTNQPQHF; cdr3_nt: TGTGCCTGGAAGGACAGGCTAACCAATCAGCCCCAGCATTTT
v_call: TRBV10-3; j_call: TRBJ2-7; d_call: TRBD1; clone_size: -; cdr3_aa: CATGTGHEQYF; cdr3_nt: TGTGCCACAGGGACAGGGCACGAGCAGTACTTC
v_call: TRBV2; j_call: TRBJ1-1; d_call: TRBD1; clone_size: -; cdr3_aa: CASRERSGGNTEAFF; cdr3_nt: TGTGCCAGCCGGGAAAGATCAGGGGGGAACACTGAAGCTTTCTTT
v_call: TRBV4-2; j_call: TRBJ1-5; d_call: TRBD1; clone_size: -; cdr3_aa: CASQAGGSSNQPQHF; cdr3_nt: TGTGCCAGCCAAGCAGGGGGCTCTAGCAATCAGCCCCAGCATTTT
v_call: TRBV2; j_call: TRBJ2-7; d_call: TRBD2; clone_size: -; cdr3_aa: CASSEGLRRGEYF; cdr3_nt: TGTGCCAGCAGTGAGGGACTACGGCGTGGGGAGTACTTC
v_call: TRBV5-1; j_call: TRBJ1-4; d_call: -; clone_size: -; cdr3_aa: CASSLSGVREKLFF; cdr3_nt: TGCGCCAGCAGCTTGTCGGGTGTACGGGAAAAACTGTTTTTT
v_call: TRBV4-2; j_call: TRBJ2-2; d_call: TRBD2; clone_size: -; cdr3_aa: CASSQVLGGLAGTNTGELFF; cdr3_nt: TGTGCCAGCAGCCAAGTTCTTGGTGGACTAGCGGGGACGAACACCGGGGAGCTGTTTTTT
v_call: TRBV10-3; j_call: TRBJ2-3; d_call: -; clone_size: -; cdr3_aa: CAISEGTDTQYF; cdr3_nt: TGTGCCATCTCTGAGGGAACAGATACGCAGTATTTT
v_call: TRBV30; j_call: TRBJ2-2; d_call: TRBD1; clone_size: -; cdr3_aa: CAWRTVGTGNTGELFF; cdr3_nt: TGTGCCTGGAGGACGGTCGGGACAGGGAACACCGGGGAGCTGTTTTTT
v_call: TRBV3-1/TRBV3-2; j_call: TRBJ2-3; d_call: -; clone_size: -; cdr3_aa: CASSQRGTDTQYF; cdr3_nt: TGTGCCAGCAGCCAACGCGGAACAGATACGCAGTATTTT
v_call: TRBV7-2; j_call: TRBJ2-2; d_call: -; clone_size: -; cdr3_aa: CASSTAANTGELFF; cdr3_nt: TGTGCCAGCAGCACAGCCGCGAACACCGGGGAGCTGTTTTTT
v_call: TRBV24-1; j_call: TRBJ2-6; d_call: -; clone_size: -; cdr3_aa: CATSDASSGANVLTF; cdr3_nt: TGTGCCACCAGTGATGCGAGCTCTGGGGCCAACGTCCTGACTTTC
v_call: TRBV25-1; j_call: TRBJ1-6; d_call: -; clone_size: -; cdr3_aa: CASSEYRSPLHF; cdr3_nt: TGTGCCAGCAGTGAGTACAGGTCACCCCTCCACTTT
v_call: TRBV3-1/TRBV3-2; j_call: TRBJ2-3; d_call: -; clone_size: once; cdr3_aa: CASSQVPRGLASTDTQYF; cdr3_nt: TGTGCCAGCAGCCAAGTTCCGCGAGGGCTCGCTAGCACAGATACGCAGTATTTT
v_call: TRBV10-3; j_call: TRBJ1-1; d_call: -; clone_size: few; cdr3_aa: CAIRTQVEAFF; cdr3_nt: TGTGCCATCAGGACCCAGGTTGAAGCTTTCTTT
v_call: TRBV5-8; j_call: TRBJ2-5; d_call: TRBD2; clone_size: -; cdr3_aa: CASSLEKRGAETQYF; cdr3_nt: TGTGCCAGCAGCTTGGAAAAGCGGGGGGCAGAGACCCAGTACTTC
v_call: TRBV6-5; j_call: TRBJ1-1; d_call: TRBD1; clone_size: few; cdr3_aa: CASSYSDRGFSEAFF; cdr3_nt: TGTGCCAGCAGTTACTCCGACAGGGGGTTTTCTGAAGCTTTCTTT
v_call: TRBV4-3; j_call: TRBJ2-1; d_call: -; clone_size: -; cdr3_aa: CASSPNRISYNEQFF; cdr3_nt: TGCGCCAGCAGCCCGAACAGGATTTCCTACAATGAGCAGTTCTTC
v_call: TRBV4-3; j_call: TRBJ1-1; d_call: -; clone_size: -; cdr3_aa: CASSQDSPTVAFF; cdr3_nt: TGCGCCAGCAGCCAAGATTCCCCAACTGTGGCTTTCTTT
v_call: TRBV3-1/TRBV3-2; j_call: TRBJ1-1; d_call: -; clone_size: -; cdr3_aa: CASSLAGGLLMNTEAFF; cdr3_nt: TGTGCCAGCAGCCTCGCCGGGGGGCTACTGATGAACACTGAAGCTTTCTTT
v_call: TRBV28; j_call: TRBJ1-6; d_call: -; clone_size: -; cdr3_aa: CASSPGRGNSPLHF; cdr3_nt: TGTGCCAGCAGCCCCGGACGGGGAAATTCACCCCTCCACTTT
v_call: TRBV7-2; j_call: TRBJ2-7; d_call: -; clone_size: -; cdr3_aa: CASSLARYYEQYF; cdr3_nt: TGTGCCAGCAGCTTAGCGCGTTACTACGAGCAGTACTTC